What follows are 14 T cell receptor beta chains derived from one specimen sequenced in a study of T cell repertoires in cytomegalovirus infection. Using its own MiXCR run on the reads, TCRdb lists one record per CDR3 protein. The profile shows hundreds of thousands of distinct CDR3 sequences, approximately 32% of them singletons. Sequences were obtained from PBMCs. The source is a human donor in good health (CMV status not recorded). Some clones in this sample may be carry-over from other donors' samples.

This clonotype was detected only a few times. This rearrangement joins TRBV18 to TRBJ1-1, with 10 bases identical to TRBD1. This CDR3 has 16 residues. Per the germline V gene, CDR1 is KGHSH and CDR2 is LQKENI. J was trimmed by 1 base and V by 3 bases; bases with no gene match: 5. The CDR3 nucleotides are TGTGCCAGCTCACCGGCGGGGACAGGGGCGAACACTGAAGCTTTCTTT. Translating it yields CASSPAGTGANTEAFF.

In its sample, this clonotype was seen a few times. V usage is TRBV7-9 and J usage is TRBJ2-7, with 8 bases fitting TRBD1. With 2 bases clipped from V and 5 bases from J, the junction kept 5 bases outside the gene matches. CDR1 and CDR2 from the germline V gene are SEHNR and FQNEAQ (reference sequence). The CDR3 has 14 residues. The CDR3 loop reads CASSLPGQVNEQYF. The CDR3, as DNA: TGTGCCAGCAGCTTACCGGGACAGGTCAACGAGCAGTACTTC.

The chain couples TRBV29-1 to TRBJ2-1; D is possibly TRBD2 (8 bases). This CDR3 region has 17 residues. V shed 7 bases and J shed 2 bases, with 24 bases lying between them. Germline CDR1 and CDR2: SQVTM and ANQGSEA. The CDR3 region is CSALGGRAGATYNEQFF. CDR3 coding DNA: TGCAGCGCCCTAGGGGGCAGAGCGGGGGCCACCTACAATGAGCAGTTCTTC.

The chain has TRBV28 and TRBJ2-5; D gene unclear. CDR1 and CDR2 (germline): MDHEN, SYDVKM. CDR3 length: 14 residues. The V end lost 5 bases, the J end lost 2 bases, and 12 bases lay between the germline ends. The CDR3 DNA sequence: TGTGCCAGCAGTCCTCCGGCCCGTCAAGAGACCCAGTACTTC. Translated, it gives CASSPPARQETQYF.

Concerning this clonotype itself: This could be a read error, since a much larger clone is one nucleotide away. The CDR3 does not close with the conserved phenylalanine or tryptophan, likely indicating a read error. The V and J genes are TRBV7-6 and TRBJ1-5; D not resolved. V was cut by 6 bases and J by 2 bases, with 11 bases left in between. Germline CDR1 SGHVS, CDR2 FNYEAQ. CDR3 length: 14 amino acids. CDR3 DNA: TGTGCCAGCAGTCCTGACGGAGGCAATCAGCCCCAGCATTGT. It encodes CASSPDGGNQPQHC.

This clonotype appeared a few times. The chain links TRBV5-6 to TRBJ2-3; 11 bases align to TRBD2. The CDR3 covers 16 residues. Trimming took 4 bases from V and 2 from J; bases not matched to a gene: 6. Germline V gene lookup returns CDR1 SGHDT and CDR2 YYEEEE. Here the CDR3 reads CASSPRLAGNTDTQYF. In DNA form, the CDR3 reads TGTGCCAGCAGCCCCAGACTAGCGGGGAACACAGATACGCAGTATTTT.

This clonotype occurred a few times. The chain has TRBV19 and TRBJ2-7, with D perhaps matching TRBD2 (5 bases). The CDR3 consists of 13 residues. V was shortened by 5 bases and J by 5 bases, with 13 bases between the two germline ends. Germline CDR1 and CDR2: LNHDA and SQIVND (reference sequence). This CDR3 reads CASSRGLADEQYF. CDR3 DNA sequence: TGTGCCAGTAGTCGAGGGCTGGCCGACGAGCAGTACTTC.

The CDR3 DNA is TGTGCCAGCAGTACCCCCTGGGCAGGAGGTTTGCATGGCTACACCTTC. This codes for CASSTPWAGGLHGYTF. The rearrangement links TRBV12-3 or TRBV12-4 to TRBJ1-2; D not certain. V was cut by 5 bases and J by 6 bases, with 22 bases left in between. CDR3 length equals 16 residues.

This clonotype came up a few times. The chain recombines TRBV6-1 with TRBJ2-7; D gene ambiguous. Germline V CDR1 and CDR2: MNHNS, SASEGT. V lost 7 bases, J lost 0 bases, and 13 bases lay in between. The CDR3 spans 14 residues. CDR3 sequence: CASKLQHSSYEQYF. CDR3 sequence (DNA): TGTGCCAGCAAATTGCAGCACTCCTCCTACGAGCAGTACTTC.

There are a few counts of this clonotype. CDR3 in amino acids: CASSHQGGGNTEAFF. The CDR3 DNA follows: TGTGCCAGCAGCCATCAAGGAGGGGGAAACACTGAAGCTTTCTTT. J is TRBJ1-1 and V is TRBV5-6; D might be TRBD1 (6 bases). This CDR3 contains 15 residues. V lost 4 bases, J lost 2 bases, and 15 bases lay in between. Germline V gives CDR1 SGHDT, CDR2 YYEEEE.

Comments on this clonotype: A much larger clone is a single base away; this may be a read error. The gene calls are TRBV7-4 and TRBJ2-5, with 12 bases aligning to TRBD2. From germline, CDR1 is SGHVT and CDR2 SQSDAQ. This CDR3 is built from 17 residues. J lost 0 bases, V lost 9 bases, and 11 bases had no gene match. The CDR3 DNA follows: TGTGCCAGGAGCACCCGACTAGCGGGGGACTACCAAGAGACCCAGTACTTC. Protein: CARSTRLAGDYQETQYF.

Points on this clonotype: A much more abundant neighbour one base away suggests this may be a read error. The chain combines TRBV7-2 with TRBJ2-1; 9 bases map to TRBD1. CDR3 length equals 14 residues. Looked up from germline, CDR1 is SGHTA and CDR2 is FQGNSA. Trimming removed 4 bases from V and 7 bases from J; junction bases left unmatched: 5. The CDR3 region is CASSYGTGINEQFF. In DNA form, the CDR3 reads TGTGCCAGCAGCTACGGGACAGGGATTAATGAGCAGTTCTTC.

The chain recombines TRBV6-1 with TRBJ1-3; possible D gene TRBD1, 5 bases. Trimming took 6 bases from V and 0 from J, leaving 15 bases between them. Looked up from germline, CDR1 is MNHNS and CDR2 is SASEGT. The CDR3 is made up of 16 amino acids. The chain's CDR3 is CASSPQGTASGNTIYF. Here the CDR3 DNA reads TGTGCCAGCAGCCCTCAAGGGACGGCCTCTGGAAACACCATATATTTT.

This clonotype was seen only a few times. CDR3 region: CASSYSTGRGNQPQHF. The CDR3 nucleotides are TGTGCCAGCAGCTACTCGACAGGAAGGGGCAATCAGCCCCAGCATTTT. The chain recombines TRBV7-8 with TRBJ1-5, with D possibly TRBD1 on 6 matching bases. The V gene lost 4 bases and the J gene lost 2 bases, with 15 bases spanning the gap. CDR1 and CDR2 from the germline V gene are SGHVS and FQNEAQ. This CDR3 is built from 16 residues.